This TCR beta chain was sequenced for a study of PD-1 blockade in classical Hodgkin lymphoma. The repertoire was sequenced with immunoSEQ multiplex PCR; TCRdb's copy has only in-frame clones and lacks some. Altogether tens of thousands of clones are present, 90% to 95% being singletons, with the ten largest covering 0.41%. Germline trimming cut 4 bases from V and 0 bases from J; bases unmatched to any gene: 4. Germline values: CDR1 SGHKS, CDR2 YYEKEE (reference sequence). The CDR3 loop spans 15 amino acids. Notes on the study in general: Reported baseline diversity: healthy donors highest, relapsed/refractory patients lowest. There remain no defined causes for the repertoire differences, which possibly reflect disease activity or prior therapy.

Indicated time point: newly diagnosed, previously untreated cHL patient sample. The CD4+ T cells used were purified from thawed PBMCs through magnetic negative selection. Peripheral samples used as comparators were newly diagnosed, untreated classical Hodgkin lymphoma PBMCs. As for this clone: What it recognizes is unknown.

V is TRBV5-5 and J is TRBJ1-5, with 7 nucleotides matching TRBD1. Sequenced sample: CD4+ T cells from blood. This TCR was sampled from a human donor with classical Hodgkin lymphoma. The CDR3 loop reads CASSLRGSSNQPQHF. CDR3 in DNA: TGTGCCAGCAGCCTCAGGGGGAGTAGCAATCAGCCCCAGCATTTT.